This is a list of T cell receptor beta chains from one sample in a study of response to subunit inactivated influenza vaccine. TCRdb re-called the RT-PCR reads with MiXCR, one entry per CDR3 protein. The data show about 310,000 distinct CDR3 sequences, 21% seen once. Material: PBMCs from blood, obtained about 20 months after vaccination. All receptors derive from a man between 50 and 69 years old who received an inactivated influenza vaccine. Each CDR3 is given with its conserved first and last residue.

CDR3aa: CAISEGIAGGPQFF; j_gene: TRBJ2-1; v_gene: TRBV10-3
CDR3aa: CAWSTDRSGTDTQYF; j_gene: TRBJ2-3; v_gene: TRBV30
CDR3aa: CASSETASGGPTQYF; j_gene: TRBJ2-5; v_gene: TRBV10-2
CDR3aa: CATSDPGTGNTGELFF; j_gene: TRBJ2-2; v_gene: TRBV24-1
CDR3aa: CASSLTRGGYTEAFF; j_gene: TRBJ1-1; v_gene: TRBV7-6
CDR3aa: CATSPRGPSGRHEQFF; j_gene: TRBJ2-1; v_gene: TRBV15
CDR3aa: CAISPGQVNQPQHF; j_gene: TRBJ1-5; v_gene: TRBV10-3
CDR3aa: CASSLDRGTNSPLHF; j_gene: TRBJ1-6; v_gene: TRBV5-1
CDR3aa: CASSTGLNQDAQHF; j_gene: TRBJ1-5; v_gene: TRBV12-3/TRBV12-4
CDR3aa: CASSYYQGITGELFF; j_gene: TRBJ2-2; v_gene: TRBV6-5
CDR3aa: CASSLARGGYEQYF; j_gene: TRBJ2-7; v_gene: TRBV11-2
CDR3aa: CASSQGLGRRDTGELFF; j_gene: TRBJ2-2; v_gene: TRBV4-3
CDR3aa: CASSNDIFYSIGFF; j_gene: TRBJ1-1; v_gene: TRBV6-5
CDR3aa: CSADDRSQETQYF; j_gene: TRBJ2-5; v_gene: TRBV20-1
CDR3aa: CASSFDQGPQHF; j_gene: TRBJ1-5; v_gene: TRBV5-1
CDR3aa: CASSRGQGSYNEQFF; j_gene: TRBJ2-1; v_gene: TRBV5-4
CDR3aa: CASSSLRGDYGYTF; j_gene: TRBJ1-2; v_gene: TRBV27
CDR3aa: CASSVITYEQYF; j_gene: TRBJ2-7; v_gene: TRBV6-1
CDR3aa: CASSFFDSGRRRDNEQFF; j_gene: TRBJ2-1; v_gene: TRBV11-2
CDR3aa: CASSQGGGQETQYF; j_gene: TRBJ2-5; v_gene: TRBV4-2
CDR3aa: CASMIQGAGQPQHF; j_gene: TRBJ1-5; v_gene: TRBV12-3/TRBV12-4
CDR3aa: CASSPYGGRGSYEQYF; j_gene: TRBJ2-7; v_gene: TRBV3-1
CDR3aa: CASSLGSTGNQTQHF; j_gene: TRBJ1-5; v_gene: TRBV13
CDR3aa: CASSGRGRTEAFF; j_gene: TRBJ1-1; v_gene: TRBV19
CDR3aa: CASGDSQVKAFF; j_gene: TRBJ1-1; v_gene: TRBV5-1
CDR3aa: CASRTGTGIVYGYTF; j_gene: TRBJ1-2; v_gene: TRBV2
CDR3aa: CASSPRSYSNQPQHF; j_gene: TRBJ1-5; v_gene: TRBV7-2
CDR3aa: CASSIVRYRTDTQYF; j_gene: TRBJ2-3; v_gene: TRBV19
CDR3aa: CSARDLGLGVYEQYF; j_gene: TRBJ2-7; v_gene: TRBV20-1
CDR3aa: CASSHGAGNTEAFF; j_gene: TRBJ1-1; v_gene: TRBV7-8
CDR3aa: CSARGSGSNEQFF; j_gene: TRBJ2-1; v_gene: TRBV20-1
CDR3aa: CASSVPARGETQYF; j_gene: TRBJ2-5; v_gene: TRBV5-1
CDR3aa: CASSLVGVGGASPLHF; j_gene: TRBJ1-6; v_gene: TRBV5-1
CDR3aa: CASSPRLAHEQFF; j_gene: TRBJ2-1; v_gene: TRBV3-1
CDR3aa: CASSPRGGGYTF; j_gene: TRBJ1-2; v_gene: TRBV7-9
CDR3aa: CSAEGLAGRDGELFF; j_gene: TRBJ2-2; v_gene: TRBV29-1
CDR3aa: CASSLKEVVLAGYNEQFF; j_gene: TRBJ2-1; v_gene: TRBV11-2
CDR3aa: CASSPGLGAYEQYF; j_gene: TRBJ2-7; v_gene: TRBV5-5
CDR3aa: CASSSDWTSGAYSKTQYF; j_gene: TRBJ2-5; v_gene: TRBV11-2
CDR3aa: CSVGGDRVTGELFF; j_gene: TRBJ2-2; v_gene: TRBV29-1
CDR3aa: CASSYSVGFTGELFF; j_gene: TRBJ2-2; v_gene: TRBV6-5
CDR3aa: CASSLGLAGGLSYNEQFF; j_gene: TRBJ2-1; v_gene: TRBV5-1
CDR3aa: CASSVGGSMVPHEQFF; j_gene: TRBJ2-1; v_gene: TRBV9
CDR3aa: CSARTGTANTGAFF; j_gene: TRBJ1-1; v_gene: TRBV20-1
CDR3aa: CASSYWTSGSYEQYF; j_gene: TRBJ2-7; v_gene: TRBV6-2/TRBV6-3